The T cell receptor (beta chain) described here comes from a study of T cell changes during pregnancy in multiple sclerosis. Generated by immunoSEQ multiplex PCR, the TCRdb table keeps only in-frame clones and is missing some. The top ten hold less than 2% of the sample, which has about 47,000 clones, 70% to 90% seen once. The CDR3 runs 16 residues. The germline V gene encodes CDR1 SGHTA and CDR2 FQGNSA. The V end was cut by 5 bases, the J end by 0 bases, with 15 bases between. Material: peripheral blood, obtained in the first trimester of pregnancy. This chain uses TRBV7-2 with TRBJ2-3, with D maybe TRBD1 (7 bases). The clonotype comes from a female donor with multiple sclerosis, enrolled in a pregnancy study. This CDR3 reads CASSQQGGSSTDTQYF. The CDR3 bases are TGTGCCAGCAGCCAGCAGGGGGGCTCTAGCACAGATACGCAGTATTTT.